A single sample gave rise to the 32 T cell receptor beta chains below, sequenced in a study of CD8 T cells in Susac syndrome. Reverse transcription used about 0.5 to 1 ug RNA and random hexamers. TCRdb reanalysed the immunoSEQ multiplex PCR reads using MiXCR and keeps one entry per CDR3 protein. The data show approximately 180,000 distinct CDR3 sequences, 90% to 95% seen once. The sample comprised CD4+ T cells from PBMCs. All receptors come from a human donor with Susac syndrome.

The chain carries TRBV6-5 and TRBJ2-7; D tentatively fits TRBD1 or TRBD2 (5 bases each). CDR1 and CDR2 (germline): MNHEY, SVGAGI. V gave up 6 bases and J gave up 3 bases, with 18 bases separating them. This CDR3 is built from 15 residues. Here the CDR3 DNA reads TGTGCCAGCAGGAACCACGAGGGGAAGGGCTACGAGCAGTACTTC. This translates into CASRNHEGKGYEQYF.

This clonotype was recorded once. The rearrangement uses TRBV2 and TRBJ1-1; D not resolved. This CDR3 region has 14 residues. In germline, CDR1 is SNHLY, CDR2 FYNNEI. V lost 3 bases and J lost 5, with 13 bases in between. The CDR3 DNA is TGTGCCAGCAGTGATCGGGTGAAGTATACTGAAGCTTTCTTT. Translation: CASSDRVKYTEAFF.

This clonotype appeared once. The CDR3 coding sequence is TGTGCCAGCAGCTCCCAGACAGGGACCTACGAGCAGTACTTC. Translating it yields CASSSQTGTYEQYF. The chain is built from TRBV7-9 and TRBJ2-7; 7 bases are shared with TRBD1. V was clipped by 4 bases and J by 2 bases; unmatched bases: 5. The CDR3 spans 14 residues. From germline, CDR1 is SEHNR and CDR2 FQNEAQ (reference sequence). Drawing the rest from reference TRBV7-9 and TRBJ2-7, the complete variable domain is DTGVSQNPRHKITKRGQNVTFRCDPISEHNRLYWYRQTLGQGPEFLTYFQNEAQLEKSRLLSDRFSAERPKGSFSTLEIQRTEQGDSAMYLCASSSQTGTYEQYFGPGTRLTVT.

Only one count was recorded for this clonotype. This chain joins TRBV7-9 and TRBJ2-4; D gene unclear. The germline V gene encodes CDR1 SEHNR and CDR2 FQNEAQ (reference sequence). The CDR3 spans 13 residues. With 3 bases removed from V and 8 bases from J, the gap between germline ends came to 11 bases. The CDR3 nucleotides are TGTGCCAGCAGCTTGGGCTGGGCGGACATTCAGTACTTC. This translates into CASSLGWADIQYF. Based on the CDR3 plus reference TRBV7-9 and TRBJ2-4, the full variable domain is DTGVSQNPRHKITKRGQNVTFRCDPISEHNRLYWYRQTLGQGPEFLTYFQNEAQLEKSRLLSDRFSAERPKGSFSTLEIQRTEQGDSAMYLCASSLGWADIQYFGAGTRLSVL.

This chain joins TRBV7-2 and TRBJ2-2, with 11 bases aligning to TRBD2. The V gene end was trimmed by 6 bases and the J gene end by 5 bases; junction bases not matched to a gene: 11. Per the germline V gene, CDR1 is SGHTA and CDR2 is FQGNSA. This CDR3 is 17 amino acids long. DNA of the CDR3: TGTGCCAGCAGAACCGATAGCGGGAGGGTCCGGACCGGGGAGCTGTTTTTT. It is translated as CASRTDSGRVRTGELFF.

The chain employs TRBV9 and TRBJ1-6; D remains unclear. The CDR3 has 13 residues. Trimming removed 1 base at V and 8 bases at J, with 7 bases between. Germline V gene data show CDR1 as SGDLS and CDR2 as YYNGEE. CDR3 sequence: CASSVLTDSPLHF. CDR3 nucleotides: TGTGCCAGCAGCGTATTGACGGATTCACCCCTCCACTTT.

The rearrangement uses TRBV9 and TRBJ1-6; weak D call: TRBD1 (6 bases). Per the germline V gene, CDR1 is SGDLS and CDR2 is YYNGEE. CDR3 length: 15 amino acids. Trimming removed 3 bases from V and 6 bases from J, with 13 bases in between. CDR3 protein: CASSADRGRNSPLHF. CDR3 in DNA: TGTGCCAGCAGCGCGGACAGAGGGCGTAATTCACCCCTCCACTTT.

The V gene is TRBV3-1, the J gene TRBJ2-7; tentatively, D is TRBD2 (5 bases). V dropped 0 bases and J dropped 10 bases, with 13 bases sitting between them. CDR3 length equals 13 residues. Germline CDR1 and CDR2: LGHDT and YNNKEL (reference sequence). The CDR3 sequence: CASSQEEATKQYF. As DNA, the CDR3 is TGTGCCAGCAGCCAAGAAGAAGCGACTAAACAGTACTTC.

V gene TRBV12-3 or TRBV12-4 combines with J gene TRBJ2-1; D might be TRBD1 (5 bases). The CDR3 is made up of 16 amino acids. The V end was cut by 7 bases, the J end by 1 base, with 17 bases between. This chain's CDR3 is CASIPRGDSSYNEQFF. CDR3 nucleotide sequence: TGTGCCAGCATCCCGCGTGGTGACAGTTCCTACAATGAGCAGTTCTTC.

This sequence joins TRBV4-1 and TRBJ2-4; 9 bases map to TRBD2. The ends lost 3 bases at V and 0 bases at J; junction bases unmatched: 9. Germline V gene lookup returns CDR1 MGHRA and CDR2 YSYEKL. The CDR3 runs to 18 residues. The CDR3 region has the DNA TGCGCCAGCAGCCATCGTTCCGCGGGGGGGGAAGCCAAAAACATTCAGTACTTC. This gives the protein CASSHRSAGGEAKNIQYF.

This chain joins TRBV2 and TRBJ1-4; D is ambiguous. V was cut by 5 bases and J by 8 bases, with 21 bases left in between. Germline CDR1 reads SNHLY; CDR2 reads FYNNEI. The CDR3 is made up of 16 amino acids. CDR3 sequence reads: CASSIVGPLIGEKLFF. CDR3 nucleotide sequence: TGTGCCAGCAGTATTGTTGGGCCACTAATAGGGGAAAAACTGTTTTTT.

The J gene is TRBJ2-1, the V gene TRBV4-1, with 10 bases that match TRBD2. V lost 1 base and J lost 10; bases outside the gene matches: 13. Germline CDR1 reads MGHRA; CDR2 reads YSYEKL. The CDR3 runs to 17 residues. The CDR3: CASSQGGPGLATPEQFF. Written as DNA, the CDR3 is TGCGCCAGCAGCCAAGGGGGCCCGGGACTAGCGACACCCGAGCAGTTCTTC.

The CDR3 DNA is TGCAGTGCTAGAGCTAGCGGGGGTTACGAGCAGTACTTC. This encodes CSARASGGYEQYF. The rearrangement links TRBV20-1 to TRBJ2-7; 10 positions match TRBD2. Germline CDR1 reads DFQATT; CDR2 reads SNEGSKA (reference sequence). This CDR3 is 13 amino acids long. J gave up 4 bases and V 1 base, and 1 base lay outside the gene matches.

The V and J genes are TRBV7-9 and TRBJ2-1; 9 bases map to TRBD2. This CDR3 region has 14 residues. The ends lost 4 bases at V and 7 bases at J; junction bases unmatched: 5. Germline V gene lookup returns CDR1 SEHNR and CDR2 FQNEAQ (reference sequence). The CDR3 sequence: CASSSSGTGNEQFF. For the CDR3, the DNA is TGTGCCAGCAGCTCTAGCGGGACTGGGAATGAGCAGTTCTTC. The full variable domain, its missing parts supplied by reference TRBV7-9 and TRBJ2-1, is DTGVSQNPRHKITKRGQNVTFRCDPISEHNRLYWYRQTLGQGPEFLTYFQNEAQLEKSRLLSDRFSAERPKGSFSTLEIQRTEQGDSAMYLCASSSSGTGNEQFFGPGTRLTVL.

The rearrangement links TRBV20-1 to TRBJ2-1, with 16 bases that match TRBD2. The V segment lost 0 bases and the J segment 4 bases; nucleotides outside the gene matches: 9. Germline CDR1 is DFQATT and CDR2 is SNEGSKA (reference sequence). CDR3 length: 19 amino acids. The CDR3 region has the DNA TGCAGTGCTAGAGAGGAGGGGACTAGCGGGAGGGGCCGGTACAATGAGCAGTTCTTC. Its protein is CSAREEGTSGRGRYNEQFF.

The V gene is TRBV18, the J gene TRBJ1-5; possibly TRBD1 for D (5 bases). The V gene lost 3 bases and the J gene lost 3 bases, with 12 bases spanning the gap. From germline, CDR1 is KGHSH and CDR2 LQKENI. The CDR3 has 15 residues. This CDR3 reads CASSPIAQDNQPQHF. The CDR3, as DNA: TGTGCCAGCTCACCCATTGCACAGGACAATCAGCCCCAGCATTTT.

The V and J genes are TRBV7-8 and TRBJ2-7; 10 bases are a match to TRBD1. Germline lookup yields CDR1 SGHVS and CDR2 FQNEAQ. This CDR3 has 16 amino acids. V trimming: 0 bases; J trimming: 5 bases; junction bases outside the gene matches: 7. CDR3 coding DNA: TGTGCCAGCAGCTTAGCCCGCTGGACAGGGGGACACGAGCAGTACTTC. Translating it yields CASSLARWTGGHEQYF.

J is TRBJ2-2 and V is TRBV20-1, with 9 bases lining up with TRBD2. This CDR3 contains 14 residues. Germline V gives CDR1 DFQATT, CDR2 SNEGSKA (reference sequence). The V and J ends lost 7 bases and 2 bases, in that order; junction bases with no gene match: 5. The CDR3 region has the DNA TGCAGTGTGGGCGGGGGGGCAAACACCGGGGAGCTGTTTTTT. Translation: CSVGGGANTGELFF.

J is TRBJ1-5 and V is TRBV28, with D hard to call. The CDR3 runs to 11 residues. V lost 3 bases and J 12 bases, leaving 9 bases between the germline ends. Germline CDR1 reads MDHEN; CDR2 reads SYDVKM. CDR3 amino acids: CASSFGIHQHF. The CDR3 bases are TGTGCCAGCAGTTTCGGTATCCACCAGCATTTT.

The chain links TRBV7-9 to TRBJ2-1, with 10 positions matching TRBD2. Germline CDR1 is SEHNR and CDR2 is FQNEAQ (reference sequence). Unmatched junction bases numbered 4, after V lost 5 bases and J lost 0 bases. CDR3 length equals 16 residues. CDR3 in DNA: TGTGCCAGCAGCGAGCCTAGCGGGGGCTCCTACAATGAGCAGTTCTTC. Encoded protein: CASSEPSGGSYNEQFF.

The chain links TRBV20-1 to TRBJ1-1; D ambiguous. CDR3 size: 12 residues. The V gene lost 0 bases and the J gene lost 5 bases, with 7 bases spanning the gap. Germline lookup yields CDR1 DFQATT and CDR2 SNEGSKA (reference sequence). CDR3 loop: CSAREGRTEAFF. The CDR3 coding sequence is TGCAGTGCTAGAGAGGGGAGGACTGAAGCTTTCTTT.

This CDR3 reads CASSISREPQHF. As DNA, the CDR3 is TGTGCCAGTAGTATTTCCCGGGAGCCCCAGCATTTT. The V and J genes are TRBV19 and TRBJ1-5; D is undetermined. Germline V gives CDR1 LNHDA, CDR2 SQIVND (reference sequence). Trimming pared 3 bases from V and 8 bases from J, leaving 8 bases between. This CDR3 spans 12 amino acids.

The rearrangement joins TRBV7-2 to TRBJ2-7, with 7 positions matching TRBD1. The CDR3 length is 14 residues. Trimming removed 5 bases from V and 2 bases from J; junction bases left unmatched: 6. The germline gives CDR1 SGHTA, CDR2 FQGNSA. The CDR3 is CASSVPGQTYEQYF. The CDR3 nucleotides read TGTGCCAGCAGCGTCCCGGGACAGACCTACGAGCAGTACTTC.

V usage is TRBV20-1 and J usage is TRBJ1-3; a weak D match, TRBD1 (5 bases). The V gene's germline CDR1 is DFQATT and CDR2 SNEGSKA (reference sequence). The CDR3 totals 14 residues. The V end was cut by 3 bases, the J end by 2 bases, with 11 bases between. The DNA for the CDR3 is TGCAGTGCTAGTATGGCAGGGACTGGAAACACCATATATTTT. Translating gives CSASMAGTGNTIYF.

V is TRBV20-1 and J is TRBJ2-7; 8 bases map to TRBD2. V shed 5 bases, J shed 4 bases, and the junction held 13 bases outside the gene matches. CDR3 length: 15 residues. The germline CDR1 and CDR2 sequences are DFQATT and SNEGSKA (reference sequence). CDR3 sequence: CSAYKAGASPYEQYF. DNA of the CDR3: TGCAGTGCTTATAAAGCGGGGGCCTCCCCGTACGAGCAGTACTTC.

The chain uses TRBV20-1 and TRBJ1-5; no definite D call. V lost 2 bases and J 0 bases, leaving 2 bases between the germline ends. The CDR3 contains 12 residues. The germline V gene encodes CDR1 DFQATT and CDR2 SNEGSKA (reference sequence). The CDR3 coding sequence is TGCAGTGCTAGACATAGCAATCAGCCCCAGCATTTT. It yields the protein CSARHSNQPQHF.

The V gene is TRBV20-1, the J gene TRBJ2-1; 11 bases line up with TRBD2. This CDR3 region has 15 residues. Germline CDR1 reads DFQATT; CDR2 reads SNEGSKA (reference sequence). V gave up 0 bases and J gave up 5 bases; unmatched junction bases: 3. CDR3 protein: CSARDTTSGDNEQFF. The CDR3 nucleotides are TGCAGTGCTAGAGATACGACTAGCGGGGACAATGAGCAGTTCTTC.

V is TRBV7-2 and J is TRBJ2-4; D is unclear. V was clipped by 4 bases and J by 0 bases, with 7 bases between them. CDR3 length equals 14 residues. Germline-derived CDR1 and CDR2 are SGHTA and FQGNSA. The CDR3 sequence is CASSSMLAKNIQYF. CDR3 DNA sequence: TGTGCCAGCAGCTCCATGCTAGCCAAAAACATTCAGTACTTC.

The chain has TRBV12-3 or TRBV12-4 and TRBJ1-2; D gene ambiguous. Trimming cost V 0 bases and J 5 bases, with 10 bases left between them. This CDR3 comprises 14 residues. This chain's CDR3 is CASSLAAGVYGYTF. DNA for the CDR3: TGTGCCAGCAGTTTAGCGGCCGGGGTTTATGGCTACACCTTC.

The chain is built from TRBV5-4 and TRBJ2-2; D remains unclear. This CDR3 has 14 amino acids. Per germline, CDR1 SGHNT and CDR2 YYREEE (reference sequence). Deletions cut 5 bases from V and 4 bases from J, with 12 bases between. The CDR3 coding sequence is TGTGCCAGCAGTTTTGAGGACGGCACCGGGGAGCTGTTTTTT. Protein sequence: CASSFEDGTGELFF.

The chain links TRBV3-1 to TRBJ1-2, with D tentatively TRBD1 (6 bases). V was trimmed by 7 bases and J by 5 bases, leaving 14 bases between them. The germline V gene encodes CDR1 LGHDT and CDR2 YNNKEL (reference sequence). This CDR3 has 13 residues. In DNA form, the CDR3 reads TGTGCCAGCACCAGGGGATTAGAGTATGGCTACACCTTC. Amino acids: CASTRGLEYGYTF.

The rearrangement links TRBV6-1 to TRBJ2-7; 7 nucleotides agree with TRBD1. V gave up 6 bases and J gave up 2 bases; unmatched junction bases: 13. Germline V CDR1 and CDR2: MNHNS, SASEGT. CDR3 size: 16 residues. The CDR3 DNA sequence: TGTGCCAGCAGGAGACCGGGACAGTCATCTCCCTACGAGCAGTACTTC. As protein: CASRRPGQSSPYEQYF.